This is a list of T cell receptor beta chains from one sample in a study of tumor-infiltrating lymphocytes in primary liver carcinoma. One entry per CDR3 protein, called by TCRdb with MiXCR from the multiplex PCR reads. The table lists about 44,000 distinct CDR3 sequences, over 65% of them singletons. The sequencing input was liver tumor tissue from sampling region 3. Source of these receptors: a middle-aged man with primary liver carcinoma and hepatitis B virus infection. The conserved cysteine and the conserved F or W are not part of the CDR3 here. The order of the fields is J gene, clone size, CDR3 length, V gene, CDR3 protein. The size of a clone is reported for some rows only, either as once, few or many, or as a class for expanded clones.

TRBJ2-5,-,13,TRBV5-4,ANSSMTGVGETQY
TRBJ2-7,many,11,TRBV10-1,ASSESGRYEQY
TRBJ2-1,few,13,TRBV7-3,ASSLLVGSYNEQF
TRBJ2-1,medium-sized,14,TRBV6-6,ASSSTYDLAGNEQF
TRBJ2-2,-,12,TRBV12-3/TRBV12-4,ASTEVPNTGEPF
TRBJ1-2,many,10,TRBV25-1,ASSESHGGYT
TRBJ2-7,-,13,TRBV6-2/TRBV6-3,ASSYTSGGSYEQY
TRBJ1-5,many,12,TRBV30,AWSGGAGAQPQH
TRBJ1-3,-,14,TRBV6-1,ASSQRRKDTGNTIY
TRBJ2-1,-,13,TRBV21-1,ASNKEAGDSNEQF
TRBJ2-2,-,11,TRBV11-2,TSSLIRTGELF
TRBJ2-7,-,15,TRBV6-2/TRBV6-3,TSSPYSQGQGTYEQY
TRBJ2-5,hyperexpanded,14,TRBV11-2,ASRSRDSAHQETQY
TRBJ1-5,-,12,TRBV5-1,ASGYRDGGQPQH
TRBJ2-7,few,10,TRBV20-1,SALGDGGEQY
TRBJ1-2,many,11,TRBV28,ASTEGAGYGYT
TRBJ2-2,once,13,TRBV11-2,ASSLAGAYTGDLI
TRBJ1-5,-,18,TRBV12-3/TRBV12-4,VSSLRTGGLSIGVNQPQH
TRBJ1-1,-,13,TRBV11-2,ASSSLDRPNTEAF
TRBJ2-7,many,13,TRBV2,ASNLDRGLTYEQY